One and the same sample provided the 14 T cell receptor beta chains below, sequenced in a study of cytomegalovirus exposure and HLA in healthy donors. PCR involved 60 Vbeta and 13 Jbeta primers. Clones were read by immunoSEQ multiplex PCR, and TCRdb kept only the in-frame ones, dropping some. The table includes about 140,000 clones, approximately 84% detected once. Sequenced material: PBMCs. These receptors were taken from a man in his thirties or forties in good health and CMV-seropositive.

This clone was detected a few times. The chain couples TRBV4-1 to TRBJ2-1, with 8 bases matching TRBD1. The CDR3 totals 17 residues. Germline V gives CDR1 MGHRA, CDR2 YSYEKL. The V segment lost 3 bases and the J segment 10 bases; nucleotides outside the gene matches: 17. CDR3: CASSHDTVDRVLREQFF. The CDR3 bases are TGCGCCAGCAGCCATGATACCGTGGACAGGGTCCTGAGGGAGCAGTTCTTC.

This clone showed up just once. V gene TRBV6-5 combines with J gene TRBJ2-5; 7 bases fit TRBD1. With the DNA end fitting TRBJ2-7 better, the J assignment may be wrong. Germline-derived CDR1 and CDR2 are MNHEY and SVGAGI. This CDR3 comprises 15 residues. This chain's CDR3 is CASSERDRQYYEQYF. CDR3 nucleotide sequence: TGTGCCAGCAGCGAACGGGACAGACAATACTACGAGCAGTACTTC.

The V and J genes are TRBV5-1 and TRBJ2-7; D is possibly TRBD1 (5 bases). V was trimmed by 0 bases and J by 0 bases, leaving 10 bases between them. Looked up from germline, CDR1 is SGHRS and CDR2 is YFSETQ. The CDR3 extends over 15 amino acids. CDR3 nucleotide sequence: TGCGCCAGCAGCTTGGGACAGAGTCCCTCCTACGAGCAGTACTTC. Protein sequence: CASSLGQSPSYEQYF.

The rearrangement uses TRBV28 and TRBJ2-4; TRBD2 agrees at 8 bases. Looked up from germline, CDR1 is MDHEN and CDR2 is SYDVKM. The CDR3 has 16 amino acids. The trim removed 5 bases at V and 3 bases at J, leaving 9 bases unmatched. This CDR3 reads CASSPEAGVGKNIQYF. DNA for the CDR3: TGTGCCAGCAGTCCGGAAGCGGGAGTGGGCAAAAACATTCAGTACTTC.

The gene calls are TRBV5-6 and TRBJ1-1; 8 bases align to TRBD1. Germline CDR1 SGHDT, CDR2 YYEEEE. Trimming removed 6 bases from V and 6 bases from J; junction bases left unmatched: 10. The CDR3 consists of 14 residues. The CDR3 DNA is TGTGCCAGCACTTACAGGGGGGTTAATCCTGAAGCTTTCTTT. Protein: CASTYRGVNPEAFF. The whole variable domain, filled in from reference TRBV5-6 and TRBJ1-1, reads DAGVTQSPTHLIKTRGQQVTLRCSPKSGHDTVSWYQQALGQGPQFIFQYYEEEERQRGNFPDRFSGHQFPNYSSELNVNALLLGDSALYLCASTYRGVNPEAFFGQGTRLTVV.

CDR3 loop: CASSLGYSYGYTF. The CDR3 bases are TGTGCCAGCAGCCTCGGATACAGTTATGGCTACACCTTC. The chain couples TRBV28 to TRBJ1-2, with D hard to call. The CDR3 has 13 residues. Between the trimmed V and J ends, which lost 6 bases and 5 bases, there was a span of 13 bases. Germline assignment: CDR1 MDHEN and CDR2 SYDVKM.

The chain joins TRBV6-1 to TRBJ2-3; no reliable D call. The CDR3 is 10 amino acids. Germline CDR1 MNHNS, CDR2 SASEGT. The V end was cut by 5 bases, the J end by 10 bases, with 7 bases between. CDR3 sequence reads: CASSPGPQYF. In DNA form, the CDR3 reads TGTGCCAGCAGTCCGGGTCCGCAGTATTTT.

This CDR3 is CASSFSRALRQPQHF. The CDR3 bases are TGTGCCAGCAGTTTCTCCAGGGCACTGAGGCAGCCCCAGCATTTT. This sequence joins TRBV27 and TRBJ1-5; tentative D call: TRBD1 (5 bases). V lost 3 bases and J lost 7, with 16 bases in between. Looked up from germline, CDR1 is MNHEY and CDR2 is SMNVEV (reference sequence). The CDR3 length is 15 residues.

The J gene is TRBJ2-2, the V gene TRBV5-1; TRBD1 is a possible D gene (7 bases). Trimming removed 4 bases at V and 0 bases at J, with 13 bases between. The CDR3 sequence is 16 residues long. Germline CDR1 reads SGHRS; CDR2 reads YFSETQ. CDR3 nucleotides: TGCGCCAGCAGCCCGGGGGACAGTCCGAACACCGGGGAGCTGTTTTTT. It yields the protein CASSPGDSPNTGELFF.

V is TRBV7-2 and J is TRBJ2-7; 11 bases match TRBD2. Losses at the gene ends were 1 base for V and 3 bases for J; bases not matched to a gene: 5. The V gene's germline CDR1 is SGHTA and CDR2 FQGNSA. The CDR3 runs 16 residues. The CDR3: CASSLGGTSGVYEQYF. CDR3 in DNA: TGTGCCAGCAGCTTAGGGGGGACTAGCGGAGTCTACGAGCAGTACTTC.

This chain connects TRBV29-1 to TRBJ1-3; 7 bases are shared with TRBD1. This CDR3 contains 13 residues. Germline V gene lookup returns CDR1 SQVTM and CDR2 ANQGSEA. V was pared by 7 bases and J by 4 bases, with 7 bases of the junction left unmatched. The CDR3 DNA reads TGCAGCGCAACGGGACAGCTCGGAAACACCATATATTTT. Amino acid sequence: CSATGQLGNTIYF.

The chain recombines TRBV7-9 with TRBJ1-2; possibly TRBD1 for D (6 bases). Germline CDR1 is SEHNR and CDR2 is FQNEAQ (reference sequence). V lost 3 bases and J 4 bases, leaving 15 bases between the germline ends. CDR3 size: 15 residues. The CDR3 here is CASSLPGHPSYGYTF. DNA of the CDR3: TGTGCCAGCAGCTTGCCGGGACACCCGTCCTATGGCTACACCTTC.

The DNA of the CDR3 is TGTGCCAGCAGATTGACAGGGGGCTCCGAGACCCAGTACTTC. Amino acids: CASRLTGGSETQYF. The V call is TRBV5-8, the J call TRBJ2-5, with TRBD1 matching over 10 bases. This CDR3 comprises 14 residues. Looked up from germline, CDR1 is SGHTS and CDR2 is YDEGEE. V shed 5 bases and J 5 bases; nucleotides not matched to a gene: 6.

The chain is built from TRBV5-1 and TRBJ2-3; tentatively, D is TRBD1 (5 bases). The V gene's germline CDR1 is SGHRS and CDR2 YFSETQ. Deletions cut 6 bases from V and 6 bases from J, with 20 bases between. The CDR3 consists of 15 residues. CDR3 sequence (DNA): TGCGCCAGCACTAACCCCTCCACAGCAGGGGATACGCAGTATTTT. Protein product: CASTNPSTAGDTQYF.